A selection of T cell receptor beta chains follows, all from one sample in a study of neoadjuvant anti-PD-1 for oral cavity cancer. Sequencing was performed with immunoSEQ multiplex PCR; in TCRdb, only in-frame clones are kept and a portion is missing. The profile shows roughly 7,000 clones, around 80% of them singletons. The sample was PBMCs, taken before nivolumab (anti-PD-1) treatment. The origin of the receptors is a person aged 35-79 years with oral cavity squamous cell carcinoma. The CDR3 runs from the conserved cysteine through the conserved F or W.

V	J	CDR3
TRBV15	TRBJ1-1	CATSRDLGATEAFF
TRBV10-2	TRBJ1-6	CASSESGRDSPLHF
TRBV29-1	TRBJ1-1	CSVEKGFGLNTEAFF
TRBV4-3	TRBJ1-2	CASSQELTENYGYTF
TRBV6-5	TRBJ2-3	CASSWRSQGATDTQYF
TRBV19	TRBJ1-2	CASTGGLANYGYTF
TRBV4-1	TRBJ2-2	CASSQVQGPLGELFF
TRBV28	TRBJ2-5	CATTETGQGVQETQYF
TRBV11-2	TRBJ2-1	CASRGGGSSYNEQFF
TRBV5-4	TRBJ1-5	CASSFAGRNQPQHF
TRBV14	TRBJ2-7	CASSRDRGKVYEQYF
TRBV5-8	TRBJ1-2	CASSLGVRGRQLNYGYTF
TRBV19	TRBJ1-5	CASSIHRDQPQHF
TRBV7-9	TRBJ1-2	CASSFRGGEGYTF
TRBV6-6	TRBJ2-5	CASSPREVGERGTQYF
TRBV9	TRBJ2-3	CASSERAWDSGTDTQYF
TRBV25-1	TRBJ2-7	CASSDLLTAYEQYF
TRBV7-8	TRBJ2-1	CASSSRGGLYNEQFF
TRBV4-3	TRBJ2-1	CASSQEPPSSSYNEQFF
TRBV6-1	TRBJ2-3	CASSELVEVSTDTQYF
TRBV10-2	TRBJ2-3	CASSQFLAGGMGTDTQYF
TRBV30	TRBJ1-5	CAWSVRDNQPQHF
TRBV5-1	TRBJ1-5	CASSDGTSLDQPQHF
TRBV4-1	TRBJ2-3	CASSHPGLAGGQNRDTQYF
TRBV5-1	TRBJ2-3	CASSPGQMSTDTQYF
TRBV13	TRBJ1-2	CASSLGIGNGYTF
TRBV7-9	TRBJ2-1	CASSPPQGQGNEQFF
TRBV4-1	TRBJ1-1	CASSQLMAVGAFF
TRBV6-5	TRBJ1-2	CASSYDRNYGYTF
TRBV7-9	TRBJ1-4	CASSSRVGANEKLFF
TRBV7-2	TRBJ1-2	CASSPVYTDFKGYTF
TRBV7-2	TRBJ1-2	CASSQTQGRFGYTF
TRBV5-5	TRBJ2-7	CASSRTSGGPYEQYF
TRBV16	TRBJ2-7	CASSPDRGSYEQYF
TRBV30	TRBJ1-4	CAWSVIRNEKLFF
TRBV19	TRBJ2-7	CASSITGTYEQYF
TRBV6-5	TRBJ1-2	CASSYSLTGGGYGYTF
TRBV2	TRBJ2-5	CASSEALRWDRNKRETQYF
TRBV7-8	TRBJ1-6	CASSPRQDYLGSALHF
TRBV29-1	TRBJ1-2	CSVDGARQGLPGGYTF
TRBV23-1	TRBJ2-7	CASSQGEGPQKIYEQYF
TRBV7-9	TRBJ2-3	CASSLPPRLAGLTDTQYF
TRBV19	TRBJ1-6	CASSGETGGFSPLHF